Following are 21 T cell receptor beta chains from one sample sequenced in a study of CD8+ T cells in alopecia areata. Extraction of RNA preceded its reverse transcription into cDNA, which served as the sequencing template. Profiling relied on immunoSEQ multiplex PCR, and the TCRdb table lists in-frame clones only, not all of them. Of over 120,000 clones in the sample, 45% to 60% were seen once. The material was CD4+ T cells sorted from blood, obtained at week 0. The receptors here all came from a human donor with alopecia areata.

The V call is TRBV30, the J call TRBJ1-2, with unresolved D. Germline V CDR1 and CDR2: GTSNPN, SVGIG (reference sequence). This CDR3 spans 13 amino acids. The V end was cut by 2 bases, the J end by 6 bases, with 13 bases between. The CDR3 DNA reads TGTGCCTGGAGTCGCGGACTCAATAATGGCTACACCTTC. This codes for CAWSRGLNNGYTF.

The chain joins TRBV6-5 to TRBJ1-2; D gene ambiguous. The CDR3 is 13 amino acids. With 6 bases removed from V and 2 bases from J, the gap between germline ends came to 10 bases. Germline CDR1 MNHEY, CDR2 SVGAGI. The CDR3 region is CASSSGRNYGYTF. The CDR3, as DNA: TGTGCCAGCAGCTCAGGACGGAACTATGGCTACACCTTC.

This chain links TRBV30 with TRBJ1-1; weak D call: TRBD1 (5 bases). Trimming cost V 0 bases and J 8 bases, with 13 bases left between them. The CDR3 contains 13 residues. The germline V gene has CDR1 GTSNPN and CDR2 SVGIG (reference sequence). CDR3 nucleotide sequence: TGTGCCTGGAGTGTACTGGGGCGATCCGAAGCTTTCTTT. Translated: CAWSVLGRSEAFF.

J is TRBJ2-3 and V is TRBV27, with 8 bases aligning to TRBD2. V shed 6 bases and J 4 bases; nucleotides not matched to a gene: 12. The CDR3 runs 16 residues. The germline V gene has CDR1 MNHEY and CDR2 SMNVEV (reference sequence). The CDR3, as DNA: TGTGCCAGCAGACCCGTCGGGACTAGTCTCTCAGATACGCAGTATTTT. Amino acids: CASRPVGTSLSDTQYF.

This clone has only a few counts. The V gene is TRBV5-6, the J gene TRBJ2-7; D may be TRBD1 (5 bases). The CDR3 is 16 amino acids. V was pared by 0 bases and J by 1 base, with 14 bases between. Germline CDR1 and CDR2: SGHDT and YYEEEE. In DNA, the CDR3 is TGTGCCAGCAGCTTGGGCCCCCCGACAGCATCCTACGAGCAGTACTTC. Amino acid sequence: CASSLGPPTASYEQYF.

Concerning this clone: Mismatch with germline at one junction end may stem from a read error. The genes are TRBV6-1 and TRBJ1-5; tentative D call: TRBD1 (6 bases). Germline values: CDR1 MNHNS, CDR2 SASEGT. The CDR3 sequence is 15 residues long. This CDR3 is CVSSTGTRVSQPQHF. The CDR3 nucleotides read TGTGTCAGCAGTACCGGGACAAGAGTTTCTCAGCCCCAGCATTTT.

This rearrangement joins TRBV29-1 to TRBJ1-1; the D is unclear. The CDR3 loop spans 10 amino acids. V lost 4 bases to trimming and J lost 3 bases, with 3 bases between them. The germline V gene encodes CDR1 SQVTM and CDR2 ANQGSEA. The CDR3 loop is CSVGYTEAFF. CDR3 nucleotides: TGCAGCGTTGGATACACTGAAGCTTTCTTT.

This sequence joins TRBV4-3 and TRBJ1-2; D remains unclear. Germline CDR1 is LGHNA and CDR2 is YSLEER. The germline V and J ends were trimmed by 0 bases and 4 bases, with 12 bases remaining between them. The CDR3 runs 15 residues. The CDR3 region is CASSQDMLRPYGYTF. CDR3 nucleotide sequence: TGCGCCAGCAGCCAAGATATGCTCAGACCCTATGGCTACACCTTC.

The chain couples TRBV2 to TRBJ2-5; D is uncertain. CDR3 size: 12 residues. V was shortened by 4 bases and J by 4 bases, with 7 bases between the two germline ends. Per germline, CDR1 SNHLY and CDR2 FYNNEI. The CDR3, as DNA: TGTGCCAGCAGTGTCGCCCTAGAGACCCAGTACTTC. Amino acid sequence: CASSVALETQYF.

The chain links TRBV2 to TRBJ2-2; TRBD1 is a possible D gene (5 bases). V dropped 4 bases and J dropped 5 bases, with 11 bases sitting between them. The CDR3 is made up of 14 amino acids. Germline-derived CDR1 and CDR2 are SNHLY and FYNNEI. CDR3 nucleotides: TGTGCCAGCAGTGTGCAGGGCAAGACCGGGGAGCTGTTTTTT. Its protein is CASSVQGKTGELFF. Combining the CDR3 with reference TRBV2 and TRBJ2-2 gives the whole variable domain EPEVTQTPSHQVTQMGQEVILRCVPISNHLYFYWYRQILGQKVEFLVSFYNNEISEKSEIFDDQFSVERPDGSNFTLKIRSTKLEDSAMYFCASSVQGKTGELFFGEGSRLTVL.

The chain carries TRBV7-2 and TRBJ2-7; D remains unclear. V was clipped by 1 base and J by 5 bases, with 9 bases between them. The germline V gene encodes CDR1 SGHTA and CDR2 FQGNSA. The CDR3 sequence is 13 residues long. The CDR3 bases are TGTGCCAGCAGCTTAGATGGGTTGGACGAGCAGTACTTC. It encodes CASSLDGLDEQYF. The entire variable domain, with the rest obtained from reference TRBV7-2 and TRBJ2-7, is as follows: GAGVSQSPSNKVTEKGKDVELRCDPISGHTALYWYRQSLGQGLEFLIYFQGNSAPDKSGLPSDRFSAERTGGSVSTLTIQRTQQEDSAVYLCASSLDGLDEQYFGPGTRLTVT.

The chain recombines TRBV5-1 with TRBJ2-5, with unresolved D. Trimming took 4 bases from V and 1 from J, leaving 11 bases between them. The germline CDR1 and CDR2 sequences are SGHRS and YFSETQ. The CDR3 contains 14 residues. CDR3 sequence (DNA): TGCGCCAGCAGCCCAGACACGTCCCAAGAGACCCAGTACTTC. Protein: CASSPDTSQETQYF.

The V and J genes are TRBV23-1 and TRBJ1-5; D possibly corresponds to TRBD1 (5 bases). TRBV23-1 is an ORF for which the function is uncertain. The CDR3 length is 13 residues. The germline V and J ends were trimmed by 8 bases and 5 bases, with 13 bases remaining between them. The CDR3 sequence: CASYPLQDQPQHF. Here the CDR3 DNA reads TGCGCCAGCTATCCTTTACAGGATCAGCCCCAGCATTTT.

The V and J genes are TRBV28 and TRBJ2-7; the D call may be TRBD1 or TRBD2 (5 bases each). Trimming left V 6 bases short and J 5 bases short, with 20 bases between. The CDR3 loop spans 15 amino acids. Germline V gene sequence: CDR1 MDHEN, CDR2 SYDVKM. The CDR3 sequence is CASSSPAGRKDEQYF. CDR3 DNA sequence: TGTGCCAGCAGCTCCCCGGCAGGGAGAAAGGACGAGCAGTACTTC. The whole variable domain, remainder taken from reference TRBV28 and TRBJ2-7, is DVKVTQSSRYLVKRTGEKVFLECVQDMDHENMFWYRQDPGLGLRLIYFSYDVKMKEKGDIPEGYSVSREKKERFSLILESASTNQTSMYLCASSSPAGRKDEQYFGPGTRLTVT.

CDR3 region: CASSGVRGTGTQYF. The CDR3 DNA reads TGTGCCAGCAGCGGCGTCAGGGGGACGGGTACGCAGTATTTT. J is TRBJ2-3 and V is TRBV9; the match to TRBD1 covers 7 bases. Germline assignment: CDR1 SGDLS and CDR2 YYNGEE. The CDR3 runs 14 residues. The trim removed 3 bases at V and 8 bases at J, leaving 9 bases unmatched. The full variable domain, rest sourced from reference TRBV9 and TRBJ2-3, is DSGVTQTPKHLITATGQRVTLRCSPRSGDLSVYWYQQSLDQGLQFLIQYYNGEERAKGNILERFSAQQFPDLHSELNLSSLELGDSALYFCASSGVRGTGTQYFGPGTRLTVL.

The CDR3 loop reads CAWSEATAGGNMQYF. The DNA of the CDR3 is TGTGCCTGGAGTGAGGCCACGGCCGGGGGTAATATGCAGTACTTC. V usage is TRBV30 and J usage is TRBJ2-7; D might be TRBD2 (6 bases). The CDR3 has 15 amino acids. Trimming stripped 1 base from V and 9 bases from J, with 22 bases between. The germline V gene has CDR1 GTSNPN and CDR2 SVGIG (reference sequence).

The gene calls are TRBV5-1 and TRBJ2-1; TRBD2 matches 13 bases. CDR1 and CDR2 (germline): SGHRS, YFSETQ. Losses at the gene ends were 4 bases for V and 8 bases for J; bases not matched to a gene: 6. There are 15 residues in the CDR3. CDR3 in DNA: TGCGCCAGCAGCCCCGGACTAGCGGGAGTCCATGAGCAGTTCTTC. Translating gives CASSPGLAGVHEQFF.

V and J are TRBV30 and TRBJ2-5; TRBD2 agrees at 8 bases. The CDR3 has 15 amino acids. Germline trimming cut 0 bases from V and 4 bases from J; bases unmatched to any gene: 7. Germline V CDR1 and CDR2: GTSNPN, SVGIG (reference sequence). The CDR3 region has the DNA TGTGCCTGGAGTGTAGCCAGCAGCGGGAGAGAGACCCAGTACTTC. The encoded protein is CAWSVASSGRETQYF.

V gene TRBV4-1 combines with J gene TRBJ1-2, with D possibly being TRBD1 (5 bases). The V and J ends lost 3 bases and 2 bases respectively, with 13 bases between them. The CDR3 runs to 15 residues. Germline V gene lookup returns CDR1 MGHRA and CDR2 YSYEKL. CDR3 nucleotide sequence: TGCGCCAGCAGCCAGCCGGGACTCATGAACTATGGCTACACCTTC. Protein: CASSQPGLMNYGYTF.

The chain's CDR3 is CSVAGTIYEQYF. The CDR3 DNA follows: TGCAGCGTCGCTGGGACTATCTACGAGCAGTACTTC. The gene calls are TRBV29-1 and TRBJ2-7; 7 bases map to TRBD2. Losses at the gene ends were 6 bases for V and 3 bases for J; bases not matched to a gene: 5. There are 12 residues in the CDR3. The V gene's germline CDR1 is SQVTM and CDR2 ANQGSEA.

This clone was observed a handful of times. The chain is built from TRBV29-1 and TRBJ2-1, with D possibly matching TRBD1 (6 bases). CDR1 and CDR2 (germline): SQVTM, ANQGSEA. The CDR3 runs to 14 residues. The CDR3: CTYPIKGHPNEQFF. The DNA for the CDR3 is TGCACCTACCCAATTAAGGGACACCCAAATGAGCAGTTCTTC.